This TCR beta chain was profiled in a study of human thymus T cells. Thymus was obtained from resections taken during corrective heart surgery. Comments on this clone: The antigen is undetermined.

Overall study findings and caveats: Highly overlapping thymic repertoires in unrelated individuals were reported by related research.

Measured with immunoSEQ multiplex PCR; TCRdb has only the in-frame clones, and not every one. Found here are tens of thousands of clones, roughly 96% of them singletons; the top ten hold around 0.03%. The trim removed 1 base at V and 0 bases at J, leaving 3 bases unmatched. Germline loops: CDR1 LNHNV, CDR2 YYDKDF (reference sequence). This CDR3 comprises 16 residues. This TCR was recovered from a girl under two years old with a congenital heart defect but otherwise immunologically healthy. The sample was thymus tissue. The chain employs TRBV15 and TRBJ1-3, with 7 positions matching TRBD1. The CDR3 DNA is TGTGCCACCAGCAGAGCGACAGGGTCCTCTGGAAACACCATATATTTT. Protein: CATSRATGSSGNTIYF.